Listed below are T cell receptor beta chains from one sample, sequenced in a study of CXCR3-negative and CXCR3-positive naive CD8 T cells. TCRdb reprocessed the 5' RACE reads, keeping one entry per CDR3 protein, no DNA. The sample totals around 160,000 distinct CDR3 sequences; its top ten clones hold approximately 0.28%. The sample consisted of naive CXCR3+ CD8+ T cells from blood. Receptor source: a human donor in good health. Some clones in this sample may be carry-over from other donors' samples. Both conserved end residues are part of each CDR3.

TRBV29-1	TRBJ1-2	CSAASARDYGYTF
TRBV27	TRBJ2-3	CASSLRVSGGTDTQYF
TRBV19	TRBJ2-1	CASSIEGNTYNEQFF
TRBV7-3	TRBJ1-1	CASSLTGGFGSYTEAFF
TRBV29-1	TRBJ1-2	CSVPDVWNLPAGYTF
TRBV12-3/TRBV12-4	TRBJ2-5	CASSYSGSGETQYF
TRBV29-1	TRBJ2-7	CSAISQGWEQYF
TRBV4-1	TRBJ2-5	CASSQEDRNRETQYF
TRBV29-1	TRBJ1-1	CSVARQVNTEAFF
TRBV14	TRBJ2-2	CASSQTGSTGELFF
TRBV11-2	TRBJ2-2	CASWGAGELFF
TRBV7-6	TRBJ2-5	CASSLDLSVSGETQYF
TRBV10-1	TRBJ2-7	CASSESSSASEQYF
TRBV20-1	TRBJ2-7	CSARDRWQGDEQYF
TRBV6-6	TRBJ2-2	CASSYQGQGGGELFF
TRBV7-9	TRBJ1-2	CASSPPGAAGRTF
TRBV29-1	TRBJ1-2	CSVESLRTNYGYTF
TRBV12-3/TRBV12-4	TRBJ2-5	CASSQGTGAETQYF